Shown below are 26 T cell receptor beta chains from a single sample sequenced in a study of cytotoxic CD8 clonotypes in ibrutinib-treated CLL. TCRdb's table, derived via immunoSEQ multiplex PCR, lists solely in-frame clones and lacks some. The table has approximately 140,000 clones, 60% to 85% seen once; the top ten hold around 30%. The input for sequencing was PBMCs, taken after 12 months of ibrutinib treatment. Source of these receptors: a human donor with chronic lymphocytic leukemia.

This chain joins TRBV11-3 and TRBJ2-7; the D gene is possibly TRBD1 (6 bases). Trimming left V 0 bases short and J 2 bases short, with 14 bases between. Germline V gene lookup returns CDR1 SGHNT and CDR2 YENEEA. This CDR3 has 16 amino acids. The CDR3 loop is CASSLDLGTKTYEQYF. The CDR3 DNA reads as TGTGCCAGCAGCTTAGATTTGGGGACAAAAACCTACGAGCAGTACTTC. The full variable domain, completed using reference TRBV11-3 and TRBJ2-7, is EAGVVQSPRYKIIEKKQPVAFWCNPISGHNTLYWYLQNLGQGPELLIRYENEEAVDDSQLPKDRFSAERLKGVDSTLKIQPAELGDSAVYLCASSLDLGTKTYEQYFGPGTRLTVT.

V and J are TRBV10-2 and TRBJ2-1; no clear D gene. From germline, CDR1 is WSHSY and CDR2 SAAADI. The CDR3 runs 13 residues. V lost 5 bases to trimming and J lost 7 bases, with 12 bases between them. CDR3 nucleotides: TGCGCCAGCAGTACAGCGCGTTTAAATGAGCAGTTCTTC. The encoded protein is CASSTARLNEQFF.

The chain recombines TRBV28 with TRBJ1-2; weak D call: TRBD1 (5 bases). Trimming shortened V by 6 bases and J by 6 bases, and 14 bases separated the two germline ends. This CDR3 contains 13 residues. Germline V gene data show CDR1 as MDHEN and CDR2 as SYDVKM. CDR3 amino acids: CASSWGGLDGYTF. CDR3 coding DNA: TGTGCCAGCAGCTGGGGGGGGTTGGATGGCTACACCTTC.

The chain uses TRBV18 and TRBJ2-7; 8 bases align to TRBD2. Per germline, CDR1 KGHSH and CDR2 LQKENI. CDR3 length: 17 amino acids. J gave up 5 bases and V 3 bases, and 15 bases lay outside the gene matches. CDR3 nucleotides: TGTGCCAGCTCACCCGGAAGCCCCCTAGCGGGCAATAACGAGCAGTACTTC. The encoded protein is CASSPGSPLAGNNEQYF.

The chain combines TRBV9 with TRBJ2-5, with TRBD2 as a possible D gene (5 bases). Deletions cut 0 bases from V and 4 bases from J, with 10 bases between. The CDR3 length is 14 residues. Germline V lookup: CDR1 SGDLS, CDR2 YYNGEE. CDR3 coding DNA: TGTGCCAGCAGCGTAGATGGTCGGGGAGAGACCCAGTACTTC. Encoded protein: CASSVDGRGETQYF.

The chain joins TRBV28 to TRBJ2-2; maybe TRBD1 (5 bases). From germline, CDR1 is MDHEN and CDR2 SYDVKM. The V end was cut by 5 bases, the J end by 4 bases, with 11 bases between. CDR3 length: 14 amino acids. This CDR3 reads CASSPTGSTGELFF. The CDR3 region has the DNA TGTGCCAGCAGTCCCACAGGTAGCACCGGGGAGCTGTTTTTT.

J is TRBJ2-1 and V is TRBV7-2, with D unresolved. CDR3 length equals 12 residues. The germline V and J ends were trimmed by 2 bases and 10 bases, with 9 bases remaining between them. From germline, CDR1 is SGHTA and CDR2 FQGNSA. CDR3 sequence reads: CASSLLLWEQFF. In DNA form, the CDR3 reads TGTGCCAGCAGCTTACTCCTCTGGGAGCAGTTCTTC.

The chain employs TRBV6-7 and TRBJ2-7; 7 positions agree with TRBD1. Being an ORF, TRBV6-7 has a function that is uncertain. The J segment lost 2 bases and the V segment lost 6 bases, leaving 10 bases of the junction unmatched. The length of the CDR3 is 15 residues. The CDR3 is CASRTPDRRTYEQYF. The DNA of the CDR3 is TGTGCCAGCAGGACCCCGGACAGGCGGACCTACGAGCAGTACTTC.

The table lists this clone with a count of one. J is TRBJ2-1 and V is TRBV7-2, with D possibly being TRBD1 or TRBD2 (5 bases each). Trimming left V 9 bases short and J 10 bases short, with 13 bases between. Germline loops: CDR1 SGHTA, CDR2 FQGNSA. There are 11 residues in the CDR3. CDR3 loop: CASTGAYEQFF. CDR3 bases: TGTGCCAGTACCGGGGCTTACGAGCAGTTCTTC. The full variable domain, in which reference TRBV7-2 and TRBJ2-1 provide the parts outside the CDR3, is GAGVSQSPSNKVTEKGKDVELRCDPISGHTALYWYRQSLGQGLEFLIYFQGNSAPDKSGLPSDRFSAERTGGSVSTLTIQRTQQEDSAVYLCASTGAYEQFFGPGTRLTVL.

The V call is TRBV5-6, the J call TRBJ1-6; 8 bases match TRBD1. V lost 2 bases to trimming and J lost 10 bases; unmatched junction nucleotides: 11. Per germline, CDR1 SGHDT and CDR2 YYEEEE. The CDR3 runs to 16 residues. CDR3 sequence (DNA): TGTGCCAGCAGCTTTTTGACAGGGGCCTTGTCGTCACCCCTCCACTTT. Translation gives CASSFLTGALSSPLHF. The full variable domain, its missing parts supplied by reference TRBV5-6 and TRBJ1-6, is DAGVTQSPTHLIKTRGQQVTLRCSPKSGHDTVSWYQQALGQGPQFIFQYYEEEERQRGNFPDRFSGHQFPNYSSELNVNALLLGDSALYLCASSFLTGALSSPLHFGNGTRLTVT.

J is TRBJ2-7 and V is TRBV2; unclear D gene. The CDR3 length is 16 residues. V lost 2 bases, J lost 3 bases, and 17 bases lay in between. Germline V gene lookup returns CDR1 SNHLY and CDR2 FYNNEI. CDR3 DNA: TGTGCCAGCAGTGAAAATTCCGGTTCAGGTGTCTACGAGCAGTACTTC. Residues: CASSENSGSGVYEQYF.

The chain combines TRBV7-9 with TRBJ2-7, with D possibly matching TRBD1 (5 bases). This CDR3 is built from 15 residues. V dropped 3 bases and J dropped 4 bases, with 16 bases sitting between them. Germline-derived CDR1 and CDR2 are SEHNR and FQNEAQ (reference sequence). The CDR3 loop reads CASSFFQGQGYEQYF. CDR3 DNA: TGTGCCAGCAGCTTTTTCCAGGGCCAAGGTTACGAGCAGTACTTC.

The table lists this clone with a few counts. J is TRBJ2-2 and V is TRBV5-1; TRBD1 matches 11 bases. J gave up 7 bases and V 4 bases, and 6 bases lay outside the gene matches. The CDR3 is made up of 15 amino acids. The V gene's germline CDR1 is SGHRS and CDR2 YFSETQ. The CDR3 spells CASSPDRGRGGELFF. CDR3 in DNA: TGCGCCAGCAGCCCGGACAGGGGGCGCGGCGGGGAGCTGTTTTTT.

This clone was seen once. This CDR3 is CASSLPGPRTDTQYF. The CDR3 DNA follows: TGTGCCAGCAGCTTGCCGGGACCTCGCACAGATACGCAGTATTTT. The chain joins TRBV5-6 to TRBJ2-3; D assignment may be TRBD1 or TRBD2 (5 bases each). Trimming shortened V by 1 base and J by 1 base, and 10 bases separated the two germline ends. CDR1 and CDR2 from the germline V gene are SGHDT and YYEEEE. The CDR3 runs 15 residues.

This clone has at least ten counts. CDR3 amino acids: CAISGVGAEGEQYF. The CDR3 DNA is TGTGCCATCAGCGGCGTGGGGGCCGAGGGCGAGCAGTACTTC. V and J are TRBV10-3 and TRBJ2-7, with D possibly matching TRBD1 (6 bases). The CDR3 spans 14 residues. The germline V gene has CDR1 ENHRY and CDR2 SYGVKD. The ends were cut back, 6 bases at V and 6 bases at J, with 18 bases in the middle.

The chain couples TRBV4-1 to TRBJ2-7; TRBD2 aligns across 15 bases. The CDR3 is made up of 16 amino acids. Germline loops: CDR1 MGHRA, CDR2 YSYEKL. The trim removed 1 base at V and 6 bases at J, leaving 4 bases unmatched. In nucleotides, the CDR3 is TGCGCCAGCAGCCAAGTTCTGGGACTAGCGGGGGGCGAGCAGTACTTC. It codes for CASSQVLGLAGGEQYF.

The rearrangement joins TRBV6-5 to TRBJ1-5; weak D call: TRBD1 (6 bases). Germline V gene sequence: CDR1 MNHEY, CDR2 SVGAGI. The CDR3 covers 15 residues. Trimming removed 5 bases at V and 6 bases at J, with 17 bases between. The CDR3: CASSGPGAAAQPQHF. CDR3 sequence (DNA): TGTGCCAGCAGTGGCCCAGGGGCGGCGGCTCAGCCCCAGCATTTT.

The V and J genes are TRBV19 and TRBJ1-3; D is perhaps TRBD1 (5 bases). The germline gives CDR1 LNHDA, CDR2 SQIVND (reference sequence). CDR3 length equals 18 residues. V lost 7 bases, J lost 6 bases, and 28 bases lay in between. This CDR3 reads CASTIENPFQGYENTIYF. CDR3 DNA sequence: TGTGCCAGTACCATCGAGAATCCATTCCAGGGATACGAAAACACCATATATTTT.

This clone was seen a single time. V and J are TRBV30 and TRBJ1-3; 7 bases map to TRBD1. The CDR3 spans 15 residues. J lost 2 bases, V lost 0 bases, and 4 bases had no gene match. CDR1 is GTSNPN, CDR2 SVGIG, per germline (reference sequence). The CDR3 here is CAWSVPQGAGNTIYF. As DNA, the CDR3 is TGTGCCTGGAGTGTACCCCAGGGGGCTGGAAACACCATATATTTT.

CDR3 region: CASSPVRGGNTEAFF. CDR3 coding DNA: TGTGCCAGCAGCCCCGTCAGGGGGGGGAACACTGAAGCTTTCTTT. This rearrangement joins TRBV14 to TRBJ1-1; 7 bases fit TRBD1. CDR3 length equals 15 residues. CDR1 is SGHDN and CDR2 is FVKESK in the germline V gene. The V segment lost 4 bases and the J segment 1 base; nucleotides outside the gene matches: 6.

The DNA of the CDR3 is TGTGCCAGCAGTTCTGGGTCTTCCCCGGGGGAGACCCAGTACTTC. Encoded protein: CASSSGSSPGETQYF. The V gene is TRBV27, the J gene TRBJ2-5, with D possibly TRBD2 on 5 matching bases. CDR3 size: 15 residues. V was shortened by 4 bases and J by 5 bases, with 17 bases between the two germline ends. Germline CDR1 reads MNHEY; CDR2 reads SMNVEV (reference sequence).

The table lists this clone with a count of one. The V and J genes are TRBV6-1 and TRBJ1-1, with D possibly matching TRBD1 (6 bases). Per the germline V gene, CDR1 is MNHNS and CDR2 is SASEGT. The CDR3 contains 13 residues. Trimming took off 7 bases at V and 8 bases at J, with 17 bases between the two ends. The CDR3 is CASTLLGGQEAFF. As DNA, the CDR3 is TGTGCCAGCACTTTACTTGGGGGCCAGGAAGCTTTCTTT.

V usage is TRBV30 and J usage is TRBJ1-5, with 9 bases identical to TRBD1. CDR3 length: 14 residues. In germline, CDR1 is GTSNPN, CDR2 SVGIG (reference sequence). The V and J ends lost 3 bases and 6 bases, in that order; junction bases with no gene match: 6. The CDR3 here is CAWSSGTGPQPQHF. In DNA form, the CDR3 reads TGTGCCTGGAGCAGCGGGACAGGGCCTCAGCCCCAGCATTTT.

At least ten counts were recorded for this clone. V and J are TRBV4-2 and TRBJ1-1; D not certain. The germline gives CDR1 LGHNA, CDR2 YNFKEQ. This CDR3 comprises 14 residues. V gave up 4 bases and J gave up 0 bases, with 9 bases separating them. The CDR3 is CASSLSELNTEAFF. The CDR3 DNA reads as TGTGCCAGCAGCCTCTCGGAATTGAACACTGAAGCTTTCTTT.

The rearrangement uses TRBV6-6 and TRBJ2-5; D is perhaps TRBD1 (6 bases). The germline V and J ends were trimmed by 3 bases and 5 bases, with 13 bases remaining between them. Germline CDR1 reads MNHNY; CDR2 reads SVGAGI (reference sequence). The CDR3 is 14 residues long. The CDR3 reads CASSYTAQGETQYF. DNA for the CDR3: TGTGCCAGCAGTTATACAGCCCAGGGGGAGACCCAGTACTTC.

This chain links TRBV7-8 with TRBJ2-3, with D unclear. Between the trimmed V and J ends, which lost 5 bases and 7 bases, there was a span of 7 bases. The CDR3 sequence is 11 residues long. In germline, CDR1 is SGHVS, CDR2 FQNEAQ. CDR3: CASSPQHTQYF. DNA of the CDR3: TGTGCCAGCAGCCCCCAGCATACGCAGTATTTT.